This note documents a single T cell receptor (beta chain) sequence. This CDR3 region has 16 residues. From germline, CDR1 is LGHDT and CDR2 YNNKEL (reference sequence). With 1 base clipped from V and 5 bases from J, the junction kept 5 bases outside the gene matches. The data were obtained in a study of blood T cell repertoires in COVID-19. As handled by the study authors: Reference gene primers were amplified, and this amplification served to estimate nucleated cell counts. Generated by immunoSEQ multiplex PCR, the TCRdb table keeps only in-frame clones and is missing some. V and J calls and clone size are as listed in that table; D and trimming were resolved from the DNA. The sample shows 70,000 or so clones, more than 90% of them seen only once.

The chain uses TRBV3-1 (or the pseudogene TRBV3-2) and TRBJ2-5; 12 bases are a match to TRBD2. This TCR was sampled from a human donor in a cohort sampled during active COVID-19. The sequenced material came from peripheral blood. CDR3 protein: CASSQGTSGRIETQYF. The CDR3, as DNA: TGTGCCAGCAGCCAAGGAACTAGCGGGAGGATCGAGACCCAGTACTTC.